This T cell receptor (beta chain) was captured by sequencing in a study of T cell responses to AZD1222 COVID-19 vaccine. Study-wide results and caveats: Donors were largely white British and mainly female; clonal diversity was possibly underestimated.

Clones were sequenced by immunoSEQ multiplex PCR, and TCRdb holds only the in-frame ones, with some missing. The table has approximately 150,000 clones, 86% seen once. Regarding this clone: What it binds is not known.

The CDR3 spans 11 residues. The V end was cut by 4 bases, the J end by 6 bases, with 6 bases between. Germline CDR1 SNHLY, CDR2 FYNNEI. The chain has TRBV2 and TRBJ1-1, with D uncertain. This material consisted of peripheral blood, taken 28 days after the second AZD1222 dose. This clonotype was sampled from an adult who received the AZD1222 COVID-19 vaccine. CDR3 in amino acids: CASSAVSEAFF. Written as DNA, the CDR3 is TGTGCCAGCAGTGCTGTATCTGAAGCTTTCTTT.